These 2 T cell receptor beta chains originate from one sample sequenced in a study of cytomegalovirus exposure and HLA in healthy donors. Researchers ran the PCR with 60 Vbeta and 13 Jbeta primers. Clones were read by immunoSEQ multiplex PCR, and TCRdb kept only the in-frame ones, dropping some. Of approximately 170,000 clones detected, around four fifths appear once; the ten largest clones hold about 9.7%. The sequenced material came from PBMCs. The source is a man between 18 and 29 years old in good health and CMV-seropositive.

This chain links TRBV28 with TRBJ2-3; 7 nucleotides align to TRBD1. The trim removed 8 bases at V and 2 bases at J, leaving 10 bases unmatched. Germline assignment: CDR1 MDHEN and CDR2 SYDVKM. CDR3 length equals 15 residues. For the CDR3, the DNA is TGTGCCAGCGGATCGCCGGGACAGAACACAGATACGCAGTATTTT. Residues: CASGSPGQNTDTQYF.

V and J are TRBV29-1 and TRBJ2-5; TRBD1 matches at 7 bases. This CDR3 spans 13 amino acids. V shed 6 bases, J shed 0 bases, and the junction held 4 bases outside the gene matches. Germline loops: CDR1 SQVTM, CDR2 ANQGSEA. The CDR3, as DNA: TGCAGCGTCCGGGACAGATACCAAGAGACCCAGTACTTC. Its protein product is CSVRDRYQETQYF.